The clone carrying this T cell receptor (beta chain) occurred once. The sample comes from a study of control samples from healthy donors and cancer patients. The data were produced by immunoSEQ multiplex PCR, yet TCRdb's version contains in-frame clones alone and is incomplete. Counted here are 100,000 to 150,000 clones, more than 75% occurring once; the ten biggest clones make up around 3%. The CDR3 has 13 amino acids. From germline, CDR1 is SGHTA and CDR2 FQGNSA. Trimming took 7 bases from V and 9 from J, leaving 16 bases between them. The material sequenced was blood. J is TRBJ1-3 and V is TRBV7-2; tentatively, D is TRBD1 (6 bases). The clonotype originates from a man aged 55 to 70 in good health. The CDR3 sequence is CASTPGAGGTIYF. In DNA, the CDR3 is TGTGCCAGCACCCCAGGGGCTGGGGGCACCATATATTTT.